This T cell receptor (beta chain) was documented in a study of T cell responses to AZD1222 COVID-19 vaccine. About this clone: Its target is unknown.

V gave up 3 bases and J gave up 0 bases; unmatched junction bases: 8. CDR3 length: 17 residues. The germline CDR1 and CDR2 sequences are SGHVS and FQNEAQ. Study-level results: Along spike, vaccine-associated CD4 TCRs were found throughout, with dominance at 160-218 and 743-854. Spike-specific TCR breadth and depth grew following two AZD1222 doses. The donor group comprised mostly white British people and more females; the analysis possibly underestimated clonal diversity. A reported finding is that nearly half of spike-specific TCRs target unmutated variant regions.

Assay: immunoSEQ multiplex PCR; the TCRdb copy retains only in-frame clones and omits some. The data hold 170,000 or so clones, with about 93% observed a single time. The source of this sequence is an adult who received the MenACWY meningococcal vaccine as a control. Sample: peripheral blood, taken 28 days after the second dose of the MenACWY control vaccine. The chain has TRBV7-8 and TRBJ1-5; 7 bases map to TRBD1. CDR3 protein: CASSFLTGYYSNQPQHF. CDR3 in DNA: TGTGCCAGCAGCTTCTTGACAGGGTACTATAGCAATCAGCCCCAGCATTTT.